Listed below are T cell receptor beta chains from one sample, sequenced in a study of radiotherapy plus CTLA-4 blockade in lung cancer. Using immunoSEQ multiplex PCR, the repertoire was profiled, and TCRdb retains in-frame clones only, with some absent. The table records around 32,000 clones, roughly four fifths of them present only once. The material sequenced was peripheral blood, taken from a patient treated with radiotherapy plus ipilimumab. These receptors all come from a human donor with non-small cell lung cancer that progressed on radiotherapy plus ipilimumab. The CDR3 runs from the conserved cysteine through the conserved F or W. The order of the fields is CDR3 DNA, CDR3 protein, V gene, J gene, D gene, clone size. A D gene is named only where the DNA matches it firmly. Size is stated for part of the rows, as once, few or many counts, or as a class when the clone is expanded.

CDR3 DNA: TGTGCCAGCAGCTTAGGACAGGGGAGGGGTCCTGGCTACACCTTC
CDR3 protein: CASSLGQGRGPGYTF
V gene: TRBV7-9
J gene: TRBJ1-2
D gene: TRBD1
clone size: once

CDR3 DNA: TGTGCCAGCAGTCCTATGGGGCAGGGCACCTACGAGCAGTACTTC
CDR3 protein: CASSPMGQGTYEQYF
V gene: TRBV4-2
J gene: TRBJ2-7
D gene: .
clone size: .

CDR3 DNA: TGTGCCAGTAGTATCGGCGGGGCAGGTGCAGATACGCAGTATTTT
CDR3 protein: CASSIGGAGADTQYF
V gene: TRBV19
J gene: TRBJ2-3
D gene: .
clone size: .

CDR3 DNA: TGTGCCAGCCAAAAGGACATTCGCGCCGGGGAGCTGTTTTTT
CDR3 protein: CASQKDIRAGELFF
V gene: TRBV27
J gene: TRBJ2-2
D gene: .
clone size: .

CDR3 DNA: TGTGCCAGCAGCCCCCAGGTATTCACTGAAGCTTTCTTT
CDR3 protein: CASSPQVFTEAFF
V gene: TRBV14
J gene: TRBJ1-1
D gene: .
clone size: once

CDR3 DNA: TGCGCCAGCAGCCAAGTATCCGGGGGGCGTGCCTACGAGCAGTACTTC
CDR3 protein: CASSQVSGGRAYEQYF
V gene: TRBV4-1
J gene: TRBJ2-7
D gene: .
clone size: .

CDR3 DNA: TGTGCCAGCAGCACAAAGAGACAGGGTGATTACGTGTCTGGGGCCAACGTCCTGACTTTC
CDR3 protein: CASSTKRQGDYVSGANVLTF
V gene: TRBV21-1
J gene: TRBJ2-6
D gene: .
clone size: .

CDR3 DNA: TGTGCCAGCAGCTTAGAAGCGGGGGAGGGATACGAGCAGTACTTC
CDR3 protein: CASSLEAGEGYEQYF
V gene: TRBV7-3
J gene: TRBJ2-7
D gene: TRBD2
clone size: .

CDR3 DNA: TGTGCCAGCAGCGCGAGGGGACAGGGAAACTATGGCTACACCTTC
CDR3 protein: CASSARGQGNYGYTF
V gene: TRBV9
J gene: TRBJ1-2
D gene: TRBD1
clone size: once

CDR3 DNA: TGTGCCAGCAGGATGCGCAGGGCAGGGTGGGACACTGAAGCTTTCTTT
CDR3 protein: CASRMRRAGWDTEAFF
V gene: TRBV2
J gene: TRBJ1-1
D gene: .
clone size: .

CDR3 DNA: TGTGCCAGCGGCTTAGGGCCGGGACTGGGGTCCTACGAGCAGTACTTC
CDR3 protein: CASGLGPGLGSYEQYF
V gene: TRBV2
J gene: TRBJ2-7
D gene: .
clone size: .

CDR3 DNA: TGTGCCAGCCAAAAAGAGGGATCCCGCAATCAGCCCCAGCATTTT
CDR3 protein: CASQKEGSRNQPQHF
V gene: TRBV27
J gene: TRBJ1-5
D gene: .
clone size: .

CDR3 DNA: TGTGCCAGCAGCTTGGCCGGTCAGTCAGCCGGGTACAATGAGCAGTTCTTC
CDR3 protein: CASSLAGQSAGYNEQFF
V gene: TRBV5-4
J gene: TRBJ2-1
D gene: .
clone size: .

CDR3 DNA: TGTGCCAGCAGTGACGAACAAGATAATTCACCCCTCCACTTT
CDR3 protein: CASSDEQDNSPLHF
V gene: TRBV2
J gene: TRBJ1-6
D gene: .
clone size: .

CDR3 DNA: TGTGCCAGCAGCTTGGGGGCAAGGAATTTTAATTCACCCCTCCACTTT
CDR3 protein: CASSLGARNFNSPLHF
V gene: TRBV5-6
J gene: TRBJ1-6
D gene: .
clone size: .

CDR3 DNA: TGTGCCAGCAGACCACCTAGCGGGGGTGCCAATGAGCAGTTCTTC
CDR3 protein: CASRPPSGGANEQFF
V gene: TRBV27
J gene: TRBJ2-1
D gene: TRBD2
clone size: once

CDR3 DNA: TGTGCCAGCAGCCCGGGGGGCTACTCTATAGCCAAAAACATTCAGTACTTC
CDR3 protein: CASSPGGYSIAKNIQYF
V gene: TRBV5-8
J gene: TRBJ2-4
D gene: .
clone size: .

CDR3 DNA: TGCGCCAGCAGCCAAGCAGGGCCGAAAAACATTCAGTACTTC
CDR3 protein: CASSQAGPKNIQYF
V gene: TRBV4-1
J gene: TRBJ2-4
D gene: .
clone size: .

CDR3 DNA: TGTGCCAGCGGGAGCAATTCGGCAAATGAGCAGTTCTTC
CDR3 protein: CASGSNSANEQFF
V gene: TRBV27
J gene: TRBJ2-1
D gene: .
clone size: .

CDR3 DNA: TGTGCCAGCAGCGAGGGAAATACCAACACTGAAGCTTTCTTT
CDR3 protein: CASSEGNTNTEAFF
V gene: TRBV5-4
J gene: TRBJ1-1
D gene: .
clone size: .

CDR3 DNA: TGTGCCAGCAGCCCTCGGGGGACTAGGAACACTGAAGCTTTCTTT
CDR3 protein: CASSPRGTRNTEAFF
V gene: TRBV7-9
J gene: TRBJ1-1
D gene: .
clone size: .

CDR3 DNA: TGTGCCAGCAGCTCCGCCGGCGGGAGGGAAGCTTTCTTT
CDR3 protein: CASSSAGGREAFF
V gene: TRBV7-9
J gene: TRBJ1-1
D gene: .
clone size: once

CDR3 DNA: TGTGCCAGCAGTTACTTCGGGCAGGGGGAGGATGGCTACACCTTC
CDR3 protein: CASSYFGQGEDGYTF
V gene: TRBV6-6
J gene: TRBJ1-2
D gene: TRBD1
clone size: .

CDR3 DNA: TGTGCCAGCAGACCCTCAGGAGGGGTCACTGAAGCTTTCTTT
CDR3 protein: CASRPSGGVTEAFF
V gene: TRBV27
J gene: TRBJ1-1
D gene: .
clone size: once

CDR3 DNA: TGTGCCAGCAGCTTGACAGGGGAGGAAGAGACCCAGTACTTC
CDR3 protein: CASSLTGEEETQYF
V gene: TRBV7-3
J gene: TRBJ2-5
D gene: TRBD1
clone size: .

CDR3 DNA: TGTGCCAGCATCCAGGACAGCCCGAGGGCGGCTTTCTTT
CDR3 protein: CASIQDSPRAAFF
V gene: TRBV6-5
J gene: TRBJ1-1
D gene: .
clone size: .

CDR3 DNA: TGTGCCAGCAGCCCGGCCTGGCGTCTCACAGCGGGCGATGAGCAGTTCTTC
CDR3 protein: CASSPAWRLTAGDEQFF
V gene: TRBV5-6
J gene: TRBJ2-1
D gene: .
clone size: .